This TCR beta chain is drawn from a study of spatial heterogeneity in lung cancer. Whole-study results and caveats: Intratumoral expanded alpha and beta TCR counts were found to track tumor mutation counts.

Sample time point: sample taken at primary tumor resection. Whole RNA, which was extracted from tumor, nontumor lung tissue or frozen PBMC, was sequenced without any cell sorting. Using its own MiXCR run on the 5' RACE reads, TCRdb lists one record per CDR3 protein. The sample lists 4,800 or so distinct CDR3 sequences; 9.5% to 15% were seen once. This clonotype was picked up a small number of times. Its antigen is unidentified. This beta chain lies outside the target of a library built for alpha chains; its clone size means little. The sequence came from a male donor with early-stage non-small cell lung cancer. Sequencing used lung tumor tissue, obtained at surgery.

CDR3 sequence (DNA): TGTGCCAGCAGCTTAGGGGGGATCGCGGAGTATTTT. This translates into CASSLGGIAEYF. The chain carries TRBV7-2 and TRBJ2-3, with D perhaps matching TRBD1 or TRBD2 (5 bases each). Trimming pared 1 base from V and 13 bases from J, leaving 12 bases between. The CDR3 extends over 12 amino acids. Germline lookup yields CDR1 SGHTA and CDR2 FQGNSA.